This T cell receptor beta chain derives from a study of PD-1 blockade in classical Hodgkin lymphoma. Turning to the study itself: Patients received nivolumab 3 mg/kg intravenously every 2 weeks.

The protocol was immunoSEQ multiplex PCR, while the TCRdb copy is restricted to in-frame clones and leaves out a portion. Among 90,000 to 100,000 clones, roughly 80% were seen once, and the ten largest hold approximately 15%. This clone was picked up a small number of times. All patients relapsed after autologous stem cell transplantation, and brentuximab vedotin exposure varied. This clonotype was obtained from a human donor with classical Hodgkin lymphoma. The source material was peripheral blood mononuclear cells (PBMCs), sampled before the second cycle of nivolumab.

DNA of the CDR3: TGTGCCAGCAGCCAAGACTTAGCGGGAGCCTACGAGCAGTACTTC. This codes for CASSQDLAGAYEQYF. J is TRBJ2-7 and V is TRBV4-2; 9 nucleotides align to TRBD2. Germline V CDR1 and CDR2: LGHNA, YNFKEQ. J was trimmed by 2 bases and V by 0 bases; bases with no gene match: 2. The length of the CDR3 is 15 residues.